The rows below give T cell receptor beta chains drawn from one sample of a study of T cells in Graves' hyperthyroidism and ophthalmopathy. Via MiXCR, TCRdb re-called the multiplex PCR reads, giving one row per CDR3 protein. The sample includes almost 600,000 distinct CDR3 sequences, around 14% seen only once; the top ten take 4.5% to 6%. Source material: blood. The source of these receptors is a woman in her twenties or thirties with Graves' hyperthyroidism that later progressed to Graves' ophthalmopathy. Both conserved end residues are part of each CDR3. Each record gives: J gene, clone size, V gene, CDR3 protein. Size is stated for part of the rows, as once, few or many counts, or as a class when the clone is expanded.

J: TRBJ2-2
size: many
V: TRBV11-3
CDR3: CASSSQGLGGTGELFF

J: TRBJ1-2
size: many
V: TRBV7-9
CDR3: CASSSSGQGGLGYTF

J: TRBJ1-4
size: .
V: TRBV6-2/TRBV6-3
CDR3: CASSLQGGANEKLFF

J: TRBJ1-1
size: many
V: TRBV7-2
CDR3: CASSLRADSEAFF

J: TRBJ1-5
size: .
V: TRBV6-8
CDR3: CASVDNSNQPQHF

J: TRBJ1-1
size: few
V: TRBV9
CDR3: CASNVSQGLWPTEAFF

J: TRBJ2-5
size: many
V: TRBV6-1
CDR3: CASSEVGQGARETQYF

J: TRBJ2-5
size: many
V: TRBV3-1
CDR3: CASSQLAEETQYF

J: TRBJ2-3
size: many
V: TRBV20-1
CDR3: CSVTSAGGDTQYF

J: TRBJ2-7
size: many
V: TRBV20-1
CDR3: CSAKGERGSTYEQYF

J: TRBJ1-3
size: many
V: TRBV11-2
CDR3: CASSLGQGGGNTIYF

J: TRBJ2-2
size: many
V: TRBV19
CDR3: CASSITAVNTGELFF

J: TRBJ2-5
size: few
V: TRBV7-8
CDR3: CASSSGGGHSLVETQYF

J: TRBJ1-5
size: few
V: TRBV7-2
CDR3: CASSLKYLDQPQHF

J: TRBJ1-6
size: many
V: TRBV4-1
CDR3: CASSQAFGGGNSPLHF

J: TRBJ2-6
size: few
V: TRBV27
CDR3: CASTKGSTGANVLTF

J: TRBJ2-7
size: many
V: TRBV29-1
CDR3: CSVRGSVYEQYF

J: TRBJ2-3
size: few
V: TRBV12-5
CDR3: CASGPTIAGGPVTQYF

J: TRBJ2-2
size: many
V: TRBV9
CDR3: CASSGLGRSAELFF

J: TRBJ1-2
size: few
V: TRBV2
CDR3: CASMRQGFNGYTF

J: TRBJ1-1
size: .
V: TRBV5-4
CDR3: CASSQNPTGWVSLNTEAFF

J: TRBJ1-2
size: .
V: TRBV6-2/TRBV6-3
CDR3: CASSEAAGTGYTF

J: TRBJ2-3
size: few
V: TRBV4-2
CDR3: CASSQDMGLLSLTDTQYF

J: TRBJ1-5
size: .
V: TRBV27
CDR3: CASSGDGGQPQHF

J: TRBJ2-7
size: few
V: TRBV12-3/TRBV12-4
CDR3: CASSLSTSGSPYEQYF

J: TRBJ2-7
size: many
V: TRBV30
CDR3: CAWSTASYEQYF

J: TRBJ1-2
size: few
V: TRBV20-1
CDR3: CSARDEQSYGYTF

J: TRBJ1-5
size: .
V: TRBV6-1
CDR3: CASRVPRGRDQPQHF

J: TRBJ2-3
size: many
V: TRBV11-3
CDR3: CASSSVGTSGSTDTQYF

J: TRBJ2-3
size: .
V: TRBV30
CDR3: CAWSNSGKLADTQYF

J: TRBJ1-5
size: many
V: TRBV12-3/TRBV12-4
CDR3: CASSPGTGTQPQHF

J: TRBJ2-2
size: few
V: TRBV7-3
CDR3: CASSLRLANTGELFF

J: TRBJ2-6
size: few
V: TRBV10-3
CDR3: CAISDPSGKSGANVLTF

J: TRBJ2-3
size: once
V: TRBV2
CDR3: CASGLLSATDTQYF

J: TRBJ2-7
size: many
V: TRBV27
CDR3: CASSLSHPRGGYEQYF

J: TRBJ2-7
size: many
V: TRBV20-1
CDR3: CSAPGISSYEQYF

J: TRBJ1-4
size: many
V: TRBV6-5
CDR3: CASSYSGPENEKLFF

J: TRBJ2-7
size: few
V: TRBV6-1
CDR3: CASKPGLAGLYEQYF

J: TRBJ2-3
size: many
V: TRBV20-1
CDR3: CSASGRTDTQYF

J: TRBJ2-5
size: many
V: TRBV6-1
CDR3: CASSGPGTAGTQYF

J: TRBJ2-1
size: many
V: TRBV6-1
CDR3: CASSRLAGAYEQFF